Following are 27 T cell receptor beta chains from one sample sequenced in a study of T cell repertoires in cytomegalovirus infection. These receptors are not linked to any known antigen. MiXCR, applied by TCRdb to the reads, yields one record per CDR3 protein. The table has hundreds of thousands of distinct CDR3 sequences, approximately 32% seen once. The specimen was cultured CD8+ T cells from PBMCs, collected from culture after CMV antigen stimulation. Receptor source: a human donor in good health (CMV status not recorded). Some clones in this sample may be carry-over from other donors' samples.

Here the CDR3 reads CASSEAGTGNYGYTF. As DNA, the CDR3 is TGTGCCAGCAGTGAAGCGGGGACAGGGAACTATGGCTACACCTTC. V gene TRBV6-1 combines with J gene TRBJ1-2; 9 bases fit TRBD1. The CDR3 sequence is 15 residues long. Trimming at V came to 0 bases and at J to 2 bases, leaving 1 base not matched to a gene. The germline V gene encodes CDR1 MNHNS and CDR2 SASEGT.

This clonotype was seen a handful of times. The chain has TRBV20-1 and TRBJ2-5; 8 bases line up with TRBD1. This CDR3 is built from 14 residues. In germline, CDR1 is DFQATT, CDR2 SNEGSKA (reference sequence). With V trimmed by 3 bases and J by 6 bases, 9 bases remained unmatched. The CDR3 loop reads CSASEADRGKTQYF. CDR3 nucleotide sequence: TGCAGTGCTAGTGAGGCTGACAGGGGAAAGACCCAGTACTTC.

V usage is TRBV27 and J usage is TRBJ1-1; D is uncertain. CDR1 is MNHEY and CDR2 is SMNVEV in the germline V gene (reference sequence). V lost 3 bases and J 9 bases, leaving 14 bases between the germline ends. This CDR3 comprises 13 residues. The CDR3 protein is CASSLSTDRKAFF. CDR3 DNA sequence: TGTGCCAGCAGTTTGAGCACCGATCGCAAAGCTTTCTTT.

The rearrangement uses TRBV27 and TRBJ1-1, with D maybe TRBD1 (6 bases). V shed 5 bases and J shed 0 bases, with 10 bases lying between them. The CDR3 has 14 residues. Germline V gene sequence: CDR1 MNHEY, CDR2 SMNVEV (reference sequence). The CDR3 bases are TGTGCCAGCAGTCCGGGACACATGAACACTGAAGCTTTCTTT. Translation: CASSPGHMNTEAFF.

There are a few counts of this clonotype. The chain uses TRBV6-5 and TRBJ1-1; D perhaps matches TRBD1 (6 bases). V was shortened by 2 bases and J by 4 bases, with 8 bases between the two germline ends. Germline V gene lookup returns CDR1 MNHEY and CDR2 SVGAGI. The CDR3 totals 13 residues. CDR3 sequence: CASSYLQGTEAFF. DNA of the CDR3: TGTGCCAGCAGTTACCTACAGGGCACTGAAGCTTTCTTT.

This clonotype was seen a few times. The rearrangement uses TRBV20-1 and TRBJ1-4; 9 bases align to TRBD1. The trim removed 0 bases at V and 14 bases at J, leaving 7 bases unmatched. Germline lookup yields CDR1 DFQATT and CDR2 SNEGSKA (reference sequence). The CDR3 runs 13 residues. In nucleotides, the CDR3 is TGCAGTGCTAGAGATTACGAGGGACAGGGTCTGTTTTTT. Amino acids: CSARDYEGQGLFF.

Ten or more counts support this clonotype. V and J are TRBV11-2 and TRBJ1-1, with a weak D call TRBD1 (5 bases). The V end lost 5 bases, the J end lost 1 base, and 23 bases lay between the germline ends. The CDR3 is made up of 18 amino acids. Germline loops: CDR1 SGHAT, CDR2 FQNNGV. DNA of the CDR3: TGTGCCAGCAGCCACCTCTTTTGGGGGTCAATTCCGAACACTGAAGCTTTCTTT. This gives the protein CASSHLFWGSIPNTEAFF. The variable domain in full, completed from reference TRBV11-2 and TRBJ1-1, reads EAGVAQSPRYKIIEKRQSVAFWCNPISGHATLYWYQQILGQGPKLLIQFQNNGVVDDSQLPKDRFSAERLKGVDSTLKIQPAKLEDSAVYLCASSHLFWGSIPNTEAFFGQGTRLTVV.

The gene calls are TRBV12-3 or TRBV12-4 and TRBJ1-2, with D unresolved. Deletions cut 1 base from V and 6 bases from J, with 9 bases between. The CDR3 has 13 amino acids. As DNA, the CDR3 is TGTGCCAGCAGTTTAGGAGGGTTGAATGGCTACACCTTC. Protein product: CASSLGGLNGYTF.

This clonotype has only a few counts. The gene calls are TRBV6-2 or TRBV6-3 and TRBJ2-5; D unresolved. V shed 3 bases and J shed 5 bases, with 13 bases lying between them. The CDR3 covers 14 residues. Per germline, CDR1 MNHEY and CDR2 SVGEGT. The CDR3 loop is CASSYPRWSETQYF. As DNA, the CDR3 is TGTGCCAGCAGTTATCCCAGGTGGAGTGAGACCCAGTACTTC.

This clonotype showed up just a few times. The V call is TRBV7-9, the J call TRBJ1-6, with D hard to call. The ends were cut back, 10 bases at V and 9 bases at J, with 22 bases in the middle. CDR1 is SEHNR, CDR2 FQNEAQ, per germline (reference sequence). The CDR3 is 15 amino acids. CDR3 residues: CAIQGPDRLSSPLHF. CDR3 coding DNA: TGTGCCATTCAAGGGCCCGATCGCCTAAGTTCACCCCTCCACTTT.

As DNA, the CDR3 is TGTGCTAGTGGTTTGGTGTTCAGGGGGAACTACGAGCAGTACTTC. Its protein product is CASGLVFRGNYEQYF. This chain uses TRBV12-5 with TRBJ2-7; 7 nucleotides agree with TRBD1. This CDR3 spans 15 amino acids. Looked up from germline, CDR1 is LGHNT and CDR2 is FRNRAP. Trimming at V came to 0 bases and at J to 3 bases, leaving 5 bases not matched to a gene.

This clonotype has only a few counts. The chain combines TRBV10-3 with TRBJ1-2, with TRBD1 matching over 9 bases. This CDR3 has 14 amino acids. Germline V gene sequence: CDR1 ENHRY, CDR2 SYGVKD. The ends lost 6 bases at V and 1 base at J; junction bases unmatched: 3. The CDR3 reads CAIRRDRDNYGYTF. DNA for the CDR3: TGTGCCATCAGACGGGACAGGGATAACTATGGCTACACCTTC.

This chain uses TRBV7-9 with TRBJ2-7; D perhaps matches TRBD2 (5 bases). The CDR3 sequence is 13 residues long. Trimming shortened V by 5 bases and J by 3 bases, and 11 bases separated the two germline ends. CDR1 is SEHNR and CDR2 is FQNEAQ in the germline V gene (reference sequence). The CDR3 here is CASSPGINYEQYF. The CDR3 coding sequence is TGTGCCAGCAGCCCCGGGATCAACTACGAGCAGTACTTC.

The CDR3 protein is CASSAGDEKLFF. The CDR3 DNA reads TGTGCCAGCAGCGCCGGAGATGAAAAACTGTTTTTT. The genes are TRBV13 and TRBJ1-4; D uncertain. V was shortened by 5 bases and J by 6 bases, with 7 bases between the two germline ends. Per the germline V gene, CDR1 is PRHDT and CDR2 is FYEKMQ (reference sequence). This CDR3 is built from 12 residues.

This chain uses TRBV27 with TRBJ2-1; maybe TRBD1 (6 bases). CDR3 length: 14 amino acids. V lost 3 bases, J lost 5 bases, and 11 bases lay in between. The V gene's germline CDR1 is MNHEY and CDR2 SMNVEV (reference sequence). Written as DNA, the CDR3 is TGTGCCAGCAGTTTCGGACAGCTCAACAATGAGCAGTTCTTC. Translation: CASSFGQLNNEQFF.

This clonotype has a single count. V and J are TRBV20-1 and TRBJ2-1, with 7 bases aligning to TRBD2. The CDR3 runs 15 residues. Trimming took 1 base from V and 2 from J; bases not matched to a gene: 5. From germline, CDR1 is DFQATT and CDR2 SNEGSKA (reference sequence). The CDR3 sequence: CSARGPGTTYNEQFF. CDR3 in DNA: TGCAGTGCTAGAGGTCCGGGGACTACCTACAATGAGCAGTTCTTC.

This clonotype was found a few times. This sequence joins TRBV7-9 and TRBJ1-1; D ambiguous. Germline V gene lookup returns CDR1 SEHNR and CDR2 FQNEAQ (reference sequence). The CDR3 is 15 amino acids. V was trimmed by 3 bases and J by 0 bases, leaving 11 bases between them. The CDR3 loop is CASSFQAAMNTEAFF. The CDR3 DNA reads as TGTGCCAGCAGCTTCCAGGCAGCCATGAACACTGAAGCTTTCTTT.

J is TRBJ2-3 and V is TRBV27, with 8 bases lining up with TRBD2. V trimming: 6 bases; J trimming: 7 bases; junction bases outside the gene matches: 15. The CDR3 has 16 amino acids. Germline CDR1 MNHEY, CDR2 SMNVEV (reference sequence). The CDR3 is CASRPYGGAVLHTQYF. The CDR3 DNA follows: TGTGCCAGCAGACCCTACGGGGGGGCCGTTCTTCATACGCAGTATTTT.

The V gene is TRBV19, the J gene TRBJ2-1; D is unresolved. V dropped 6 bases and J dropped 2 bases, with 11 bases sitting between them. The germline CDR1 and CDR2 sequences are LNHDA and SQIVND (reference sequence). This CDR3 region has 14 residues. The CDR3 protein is CASRKPGPYNEQFF. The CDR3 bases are TGTGCCAGTAGGAAGCCGGGTCCCTACAATGAGCAGTTCTTC.

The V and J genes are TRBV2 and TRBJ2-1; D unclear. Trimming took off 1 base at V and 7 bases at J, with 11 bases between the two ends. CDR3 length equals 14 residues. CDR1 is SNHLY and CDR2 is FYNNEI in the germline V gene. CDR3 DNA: TGTGCCAGCAGTGAAGAGGGCAAGGGTAATGAGCAGTTCTTC. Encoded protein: CASSEEGKGNEQFF.

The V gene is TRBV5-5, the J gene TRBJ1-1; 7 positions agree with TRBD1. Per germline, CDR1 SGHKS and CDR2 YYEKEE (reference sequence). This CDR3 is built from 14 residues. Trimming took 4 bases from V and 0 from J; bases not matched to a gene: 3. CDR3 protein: CASSVDRVNTEAFF. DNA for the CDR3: TGTGCCAGCAGCGTCGACAGGGTGAACACTGAAGCTTTCTTT.

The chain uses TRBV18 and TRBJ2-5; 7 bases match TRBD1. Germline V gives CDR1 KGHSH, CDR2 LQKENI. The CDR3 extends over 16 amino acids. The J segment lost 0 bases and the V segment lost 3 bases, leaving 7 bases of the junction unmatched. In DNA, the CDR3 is TGTGCCAGCTCACCCGCCGACAGGGAGTACCAAGAGACCCAGTACTTC. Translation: CASSPADREYQETQYF.

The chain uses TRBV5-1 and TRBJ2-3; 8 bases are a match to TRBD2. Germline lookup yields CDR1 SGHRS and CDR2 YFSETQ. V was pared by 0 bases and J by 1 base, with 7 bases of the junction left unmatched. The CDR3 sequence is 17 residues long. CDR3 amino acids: CASSLVLSGAGTDTQYF. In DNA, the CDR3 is TGCGCCAGCAGCTTGGTGCTTAGCGGGGCCGGCACAGATACGCAGTATTTT.

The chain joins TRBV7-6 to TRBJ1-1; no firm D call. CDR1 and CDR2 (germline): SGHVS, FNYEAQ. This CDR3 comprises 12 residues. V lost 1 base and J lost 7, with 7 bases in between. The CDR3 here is CASSLDGREAFF. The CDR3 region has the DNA TGTGCCAGCAGCTTAGACGGGCGTGAAGCTTTCTTT.

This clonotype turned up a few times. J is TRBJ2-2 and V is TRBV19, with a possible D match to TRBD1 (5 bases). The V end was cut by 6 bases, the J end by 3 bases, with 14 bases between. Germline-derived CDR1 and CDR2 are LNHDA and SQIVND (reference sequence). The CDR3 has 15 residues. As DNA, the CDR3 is TGTGCCAGTAGGGCGAGACAGTACTACACCGGGGAGCTGTTTTTT. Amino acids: CASRARQYYTGELFF.

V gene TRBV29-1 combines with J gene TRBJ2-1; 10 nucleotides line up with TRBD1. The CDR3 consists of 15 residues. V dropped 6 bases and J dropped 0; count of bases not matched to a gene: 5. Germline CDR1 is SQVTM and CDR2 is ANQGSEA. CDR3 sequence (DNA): TGCAGCGTGCCCGGGACAGGGGTCTCCTACAATGAGCAGTTCTTC. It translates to CSVPGTGVSYNEQFF.

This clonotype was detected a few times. The CDR3 here is CASTTGYGDRGWTDTQYF. CDR3 DNA: TGTGCCAGTACCACTGGGTACGGGGACAGGGGTTGGACAGATACGCAGTATTTT. The rearrangement uses TRBV19 and TRBJ2-3; 10 bases map to TRBD1. Germline CDR1 is LNHDA and CDR2 is SQIVND (reference sequence). This CDR3 has 18 residues. The V gene end was trimmed by 7 bases and the J gene end by 3 bases; junction bases not matched to a gene: 16.